This TCR beta chain was identified in a study of T cells after yellow fever vaccination. This clonotype was picked up many times. Germline CDR1 and CDR2: SGDLS and YYNGEE. V was shortened by 4 bases and J by 7 bases, with 12 bases between the two germline ends. This CDR3 comprises 14 residues. TCRdb re-called the 5' RACE reads through MiXCR, storing one row per CDR3 protein. Among 250,000 to 350,000 distinct CDR3 sequences, approximately 4.5% were seen once, and the ten largest hold 15% to 20%. V usage is TRBV9 and J usage is TRBJ1-6, with D perhaps matching TRBD1 (5 bases). The source of this sequence is a man aged 18 to 29 who received the YFV17D yellow fever vaccine. Material: PBMCs, obtained 15 days after the yellow fever booster vaccination. CDR3 loop: CASSPGPGNSPLHF. The CDR3 DNA follows: TGTGCCAGCAGCCCGGGACCGGGGAATTCACCCCTCCACTTT.